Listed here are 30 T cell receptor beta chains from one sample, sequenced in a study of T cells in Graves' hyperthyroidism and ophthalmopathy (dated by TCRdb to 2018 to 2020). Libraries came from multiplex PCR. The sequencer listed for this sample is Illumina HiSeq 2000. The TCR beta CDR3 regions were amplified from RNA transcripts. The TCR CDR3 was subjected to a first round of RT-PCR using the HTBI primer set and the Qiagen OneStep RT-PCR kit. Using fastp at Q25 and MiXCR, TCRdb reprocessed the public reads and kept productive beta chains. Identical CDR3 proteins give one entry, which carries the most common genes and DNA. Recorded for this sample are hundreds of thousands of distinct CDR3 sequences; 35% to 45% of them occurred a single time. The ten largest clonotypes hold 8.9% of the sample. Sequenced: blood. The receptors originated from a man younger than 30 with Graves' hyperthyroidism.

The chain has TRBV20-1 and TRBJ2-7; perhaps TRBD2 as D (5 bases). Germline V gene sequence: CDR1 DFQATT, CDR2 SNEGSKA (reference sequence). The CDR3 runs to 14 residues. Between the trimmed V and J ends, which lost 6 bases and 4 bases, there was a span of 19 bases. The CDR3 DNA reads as TGCAGTGCCCCGGCCGGGCGGGTCGTATACGAGCAGTACTTC. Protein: CSAPAGRVVYEQYF.

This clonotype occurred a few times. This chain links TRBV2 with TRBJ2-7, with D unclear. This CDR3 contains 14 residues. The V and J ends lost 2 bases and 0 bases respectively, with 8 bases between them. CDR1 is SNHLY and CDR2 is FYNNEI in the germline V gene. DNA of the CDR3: TGTGCCAGCAGTGAACAGGAAAGCTCCTACGAGCAGTACTTC. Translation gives CASSEQESSYEQYF.

CDR3 in amino acids: CASSYSNEVADYGYTF. Here the CDR3 DNA reads TGTGCCAGCAGTTATAGTAATGAGGTTGCAGACTATGGCTACACCTTC. The chain carries TRBV7-9 and TRBJ1-2; D unresolved. Germline CDR1 is SEHNR and CDR2 is FQNEAQ (reference sequence). The CDR3 runs to 16 residues. V was cut by 6 bases and J by 3 bases, with 20 bases left in between.

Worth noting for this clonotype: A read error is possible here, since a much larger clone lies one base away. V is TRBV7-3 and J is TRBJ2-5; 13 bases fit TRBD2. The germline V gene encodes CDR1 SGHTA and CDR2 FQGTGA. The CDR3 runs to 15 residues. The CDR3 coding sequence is TGTGCCGGCAGCCGGACTAGCGGGGGCCAAGAGACCCAGTACTTC. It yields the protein CAGSRTSGGQETQYF.

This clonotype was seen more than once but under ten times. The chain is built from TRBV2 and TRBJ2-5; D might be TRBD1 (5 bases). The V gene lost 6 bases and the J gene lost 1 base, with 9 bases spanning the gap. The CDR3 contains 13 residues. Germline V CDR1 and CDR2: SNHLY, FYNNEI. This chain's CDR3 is CASRGPGQETQYF. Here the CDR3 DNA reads TGTGCCAGCAGGGGGCCTGGCCAAGAGACCCAGTACTTC.

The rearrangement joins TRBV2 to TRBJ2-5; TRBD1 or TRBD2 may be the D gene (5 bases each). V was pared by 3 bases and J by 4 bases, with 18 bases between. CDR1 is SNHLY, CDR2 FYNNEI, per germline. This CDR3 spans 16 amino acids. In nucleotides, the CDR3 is TGTGCCAGCAGTGAGTCTCTCCAGGGAGTGAGAGAGACCCAGTACTTC. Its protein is CASSESLQGVRETQYF.

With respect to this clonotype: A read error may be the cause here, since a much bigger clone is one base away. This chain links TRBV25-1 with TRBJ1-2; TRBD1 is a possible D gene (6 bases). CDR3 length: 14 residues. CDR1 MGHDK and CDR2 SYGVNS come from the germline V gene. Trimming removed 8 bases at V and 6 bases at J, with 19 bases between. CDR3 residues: CASGVEGRGHGYTF. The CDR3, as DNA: TGTGCCAGCGGCGTAGAGGGCAGGGGTCATGGCTACACCTTC.

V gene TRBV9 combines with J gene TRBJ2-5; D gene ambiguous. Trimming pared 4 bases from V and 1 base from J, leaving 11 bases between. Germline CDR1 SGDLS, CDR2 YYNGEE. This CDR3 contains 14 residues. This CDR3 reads CASSSEDPQETQYF. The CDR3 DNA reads TGTGCCAGCAGCTCCGAGGACCCCCAAGAGACCCAGTACTTC.

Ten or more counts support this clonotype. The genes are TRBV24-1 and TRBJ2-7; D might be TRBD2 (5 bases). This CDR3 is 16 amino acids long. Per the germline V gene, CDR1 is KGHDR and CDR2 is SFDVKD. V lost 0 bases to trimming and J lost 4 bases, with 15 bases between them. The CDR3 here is CATSDLHPGSGYEQYF. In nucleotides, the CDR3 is TGTGCCACCAGTGATTTGCACCCGGGGAGTGGATACGAGCAGTACTTC.

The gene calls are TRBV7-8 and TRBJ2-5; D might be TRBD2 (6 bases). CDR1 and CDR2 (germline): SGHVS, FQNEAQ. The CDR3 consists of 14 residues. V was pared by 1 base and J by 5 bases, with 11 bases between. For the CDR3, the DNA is TGTGCCAGCAGCTTAGATTCGGGAGAGGAGACCCAGTACTTC. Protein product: CASSLDSGEETQYF.

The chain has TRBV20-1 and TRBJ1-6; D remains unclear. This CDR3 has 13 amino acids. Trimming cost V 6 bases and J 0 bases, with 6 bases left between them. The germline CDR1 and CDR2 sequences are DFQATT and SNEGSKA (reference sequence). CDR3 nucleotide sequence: TGCAGTGCCAGCGCCTCCTATAATTCACCCCTCCACTTT. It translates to CSASASYNSPLHF.

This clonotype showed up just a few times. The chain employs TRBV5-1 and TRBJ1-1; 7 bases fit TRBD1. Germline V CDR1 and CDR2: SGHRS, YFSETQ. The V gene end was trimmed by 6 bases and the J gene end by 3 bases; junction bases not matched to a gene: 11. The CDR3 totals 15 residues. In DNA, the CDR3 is TGCGCCAGCAAAGACACAGGGGCGTCTTACACTGAAGCTTTCTTT. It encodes CASKDTGASYTEAFF.

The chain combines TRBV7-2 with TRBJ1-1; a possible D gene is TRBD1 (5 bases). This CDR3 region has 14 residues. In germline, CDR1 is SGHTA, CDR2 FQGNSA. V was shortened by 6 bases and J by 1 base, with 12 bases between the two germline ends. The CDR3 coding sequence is TGTGCCAGCAGAAAGGGGTCCGCGAACACTGAAGCTTTCTTT. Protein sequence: CASRKGSANTEAFF. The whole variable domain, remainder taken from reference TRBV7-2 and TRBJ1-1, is GAGVSQSPSNKVTEKGKDVELRCDPISGHTALYWYRQSLGQGLEFLIYFQGNSAPDKSGLPSDRFSAERTGGSVSTLTIQRTQQEDSAVYLCASRKGSANTEAFFGQGTRLTVV.

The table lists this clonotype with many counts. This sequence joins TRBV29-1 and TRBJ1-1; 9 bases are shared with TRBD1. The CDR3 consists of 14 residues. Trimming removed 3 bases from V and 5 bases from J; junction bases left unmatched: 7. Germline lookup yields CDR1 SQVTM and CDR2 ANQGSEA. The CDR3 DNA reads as TGCAGCGTTGAGTACGGGACAGGGTCGACTGAAGCTTTCTTT. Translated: CSVEYGTGSTEAFF. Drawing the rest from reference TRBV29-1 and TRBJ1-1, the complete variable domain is SAVISQKPSRDICQRGTSLTIQCQVDSQVTMMFWYRQQPGQSLTLIATANQGSEATYESGFVIDKFPISRPNLTFSTLTVSNMSPEDSSIYLCSVEYGTGSTEAFFGQGTRLTVV.

CDR3 in amino acids: CASSFVGRTHEQYF. The CDR3 DNA is TGTGCCAGCAGTTTCGTCGGGAGAACCCACGAGCAGTACTTC. The chain employs TRBV9 and TRBJ2-7; D perhaps matches TRBD2 (6 bases). The CDR3 extends over 14 amino acids. V lost 5 bases and J lost 5, with 17 bases in between. The V gene's germline CDR1 is SGDLS and CDR2 YYNGEE.

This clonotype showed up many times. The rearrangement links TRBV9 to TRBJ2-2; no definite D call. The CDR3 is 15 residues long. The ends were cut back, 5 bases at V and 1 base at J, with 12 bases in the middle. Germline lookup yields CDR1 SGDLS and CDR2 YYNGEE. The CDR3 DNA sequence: TGTGCCAGCAGACCATCGGCAGGGAACACCGGGGAGCTGTTTTTT. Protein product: CASRPSAGNTGELFF.

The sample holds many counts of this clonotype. The CDR3 bases are TGTGCCAGCAGCACTAGCGGGAGTCGATGGCAAGAGACCCAGTACTTC. Protein: CASSTSGSRWQETQYF. This chain joins TRBV7-2 and TRBJ2-5; TRBD2 matches at 11 bases. J lost 2 bases, V lost 5 bases, and 7 bases had no gene match. The CDR3 totals 16 residues. CDR1 is SGHTA and CDR2 is FQGNSA in the germline V gene.

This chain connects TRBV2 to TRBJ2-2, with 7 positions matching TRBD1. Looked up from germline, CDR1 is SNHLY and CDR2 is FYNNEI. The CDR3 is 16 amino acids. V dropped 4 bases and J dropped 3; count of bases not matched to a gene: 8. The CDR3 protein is CASSVDRTSDTGELFF. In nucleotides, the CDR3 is TGTGCCAGCAGTGTGGACAGGACCTCTGACACCGGGGAGCTGTTTTTT.

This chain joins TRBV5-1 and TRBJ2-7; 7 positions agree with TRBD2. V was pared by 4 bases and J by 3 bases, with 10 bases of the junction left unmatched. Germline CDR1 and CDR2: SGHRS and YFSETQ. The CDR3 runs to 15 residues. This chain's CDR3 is CASSNPGGGIYEQYF. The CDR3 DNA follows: TGCGCCAGCAGCAACCCTGGCGGGGGTATCTACGAGCAGTACTTC.

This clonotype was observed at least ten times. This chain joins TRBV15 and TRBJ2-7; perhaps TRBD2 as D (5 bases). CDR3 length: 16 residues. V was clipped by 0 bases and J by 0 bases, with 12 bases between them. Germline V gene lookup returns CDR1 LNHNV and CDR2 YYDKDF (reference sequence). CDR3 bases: TGTGCCACCAGCAGAGAGATCCCTGACTACTCCTACGAGCAGTACTTC. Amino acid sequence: CATSREIPDYSYEQYF. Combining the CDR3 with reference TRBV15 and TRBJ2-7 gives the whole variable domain DAMVIQNPRYQVTQFGKPVTLSCSQTLNHNVMYWYQQKSSQAPKLLFHYYDKDFNNEADTPDNFQSRRPNTSFCFLDIRSPGLGDTAMYLCATSREIPDYSYEQYFGPGTRLTVT.

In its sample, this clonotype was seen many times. The CDR3: CASSQVDLGFSYEQYF. The DNA of the CDR3 is TGCGCCAGCAGCCAAGTAGACTTAGGTTTCTCCTACGAGCAGTACTTC. The J gene is TRBJ2-7, the V gene TRBV4-1; D remains unclear. Germline lookup yields CDR1 MGHRA and CDR2 YSYEKL. Trimming pared 1 base from V and 0 bases from J, leaving 13 bases between. The CDR3 runs 16 residues.

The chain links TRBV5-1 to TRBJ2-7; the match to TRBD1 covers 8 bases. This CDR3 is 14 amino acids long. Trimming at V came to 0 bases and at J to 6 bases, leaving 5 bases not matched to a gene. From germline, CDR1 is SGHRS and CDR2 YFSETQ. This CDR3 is CASSLGQGFVEQYF. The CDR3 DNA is TGCGCCAGCAGCTTGGGACAGGGGTTCGTCGAGCAGTACTTC.

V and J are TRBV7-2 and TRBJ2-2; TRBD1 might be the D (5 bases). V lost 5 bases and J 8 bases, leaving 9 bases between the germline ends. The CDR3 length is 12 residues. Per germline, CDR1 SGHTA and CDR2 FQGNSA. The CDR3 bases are TGTGCCAGCAGCGCAAACAGGGGGGAGCTGTTTTTT. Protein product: CASSANRGELFF.

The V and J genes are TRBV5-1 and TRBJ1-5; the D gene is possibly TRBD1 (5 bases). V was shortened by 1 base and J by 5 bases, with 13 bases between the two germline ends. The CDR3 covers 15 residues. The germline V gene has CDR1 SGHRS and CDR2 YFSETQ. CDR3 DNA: TGCGCCAGCAGCTTGTCAGGTGGGGGGGATCAGCCCCAGCATTTT. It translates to CASSLSGGGDQPQHF.

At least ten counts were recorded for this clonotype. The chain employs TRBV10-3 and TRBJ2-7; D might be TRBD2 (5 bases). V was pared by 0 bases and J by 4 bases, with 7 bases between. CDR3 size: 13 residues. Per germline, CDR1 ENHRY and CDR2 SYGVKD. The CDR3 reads CAISESEGYEQYF. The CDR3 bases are TGTGCCATCAGTGAGTCCGAGGGTTACGAGCAGTACTTC.

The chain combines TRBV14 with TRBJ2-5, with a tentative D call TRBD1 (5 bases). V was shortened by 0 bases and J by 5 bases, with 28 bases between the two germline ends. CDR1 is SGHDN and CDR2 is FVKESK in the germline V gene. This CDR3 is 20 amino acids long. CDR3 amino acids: CASSQDRWGPAGLVLETQYF. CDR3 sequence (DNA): TGTGCCAGCAGCCAAGACAGATGGGGCCCCGCTGGGCTTGTGCTGGAGACCCAGTACTTC.

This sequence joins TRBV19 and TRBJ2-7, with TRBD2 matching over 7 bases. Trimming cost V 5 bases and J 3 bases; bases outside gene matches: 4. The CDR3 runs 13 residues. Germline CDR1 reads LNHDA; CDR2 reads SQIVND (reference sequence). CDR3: CASSSGGYYEQYF. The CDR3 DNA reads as TGTGCCAGTAGTTCCGGGGGGTACTACGAGCAGTACTTC.

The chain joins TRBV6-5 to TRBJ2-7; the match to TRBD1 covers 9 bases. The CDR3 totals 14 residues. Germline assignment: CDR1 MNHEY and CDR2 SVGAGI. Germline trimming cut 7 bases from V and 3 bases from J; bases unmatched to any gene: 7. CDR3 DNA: TGTGCCAGCAAAAGACAGGGGGGAATCTACGAGCAGTACTTC. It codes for CASKRQGGIYEQYF.

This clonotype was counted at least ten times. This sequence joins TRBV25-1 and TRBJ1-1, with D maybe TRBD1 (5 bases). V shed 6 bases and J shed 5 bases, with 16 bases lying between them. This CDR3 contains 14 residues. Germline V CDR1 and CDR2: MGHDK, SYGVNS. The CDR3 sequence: CASSGPGTRTEAFF. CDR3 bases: TGTGCCAGCAGCGGCCCGGGGACGCGGACTGAAGCTTTCTTT.

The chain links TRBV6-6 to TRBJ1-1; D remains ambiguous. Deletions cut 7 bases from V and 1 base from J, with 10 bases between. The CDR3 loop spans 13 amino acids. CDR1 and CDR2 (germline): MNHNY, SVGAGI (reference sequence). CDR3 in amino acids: CASNDPGNTEAFF. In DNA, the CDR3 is TGTGCCAGCAACGACCCTGGGAACACTGAAGCTTTCTTT.